The rows below give T cell receptor beta chains drawn from one sample of a study of vaccination effects on CD4 cells after COVID-19. Generated by immunoSEQ multiplex PCR, the TCRdb table keeps only in-frame clones and is missing some. This table holds roughly 41,000 clones, over 60% found once. No cognate antigen is known for these TCRs. The sequenced sample was CD4+ T cells from PBMCs cultured with HCoV-OC43 spike peptides, obtained after COVID-19 vaccination. The receptor source for this set is a human donor who received a COVID-19 vaccine. The CDR3 runs from the conserved cysteine through the conserved F or W. D genes are given only for firm matches. Clone size, where shown, is once, few, many, or a class for clones that have expanded.

CDR3: CASSLTGGTNYGYTF
DNA: TGCGCCAGCAGCTTGACCGGGGGCACTAACTATGGCTACACCTTC
V: TRBV5-1
J: TRBJ1-2
size: -
D: -

CDR3: CASSQEYRGNEQYF
DNA: TGTGCCAGCAGCCAAGAATACAGGGGCAACGAGCAGTACTTC
V: TRBV3-1/TRBV3-2
J: TRBJ2-7
size: few
D: TRBD1

CDR3: CASSLAPDVVGQFF
DNA: TGTGCCAGCAGCTTGGCTCCTGACGTGGTCGGGCAGTTCTTC
V: TRBV5-8
J: TRBJ2-1
size: -
D: -

CDR3: CASSFGGRDEQYF
DNA: TGCGCCAGCAGCTTTGGAGGGAGGGACGAGCAGTACTTC
V: TRBV5-1
J: TRBJ2-7
size: -
D: TRBD2

CDR3: CASSQEGLGNTIYF
DNA: TGTGCCAGCAGCCAAGAAGGTCTAGGAAACACCATATATTTT
V: TRBV14
J: TRBJ1-3
size: -
D: -

CDR3: CATSDLYGLHGFF
DNA: TGTGCCACCAGTGATTTGTATGGGCTTCACGGGTTCTTC
V: TRBV24-1
J: TRBJ2-1
size: -
D: -

CDR3: CAWSHLRGQGAWQYF
DNA: TGTGCCTGGAGCCACCTCCGGGGACAGGGGGCCTGGCAGTACTTC
V: TRBV30
J: TRBJ2-7
size: -
D: TRBD1

CDR3: CASSPANSGEQYF
DNA: TGTGCCAGCTCACCCGCGAACAGTGGCGAGCAGTACTTC
V: TRBV18
J: TRBJ2-7
size: once
D: -

CDR3: CASSDSSRSGNTEAFF
DNA: TGTGCCAGCAGTGACTCGAGTAGGTCAGGGAACACTGAAGCTTTCTTT
V: TRBV6-4
J: TRBJ1-1
size: -
D: -

CDR3: CATSDPGTTNYGYTF
DNA: TGTGCCACCAGTGACCCTGGGACGACTAACTATGGCTACACCTTC
V: TRBV24-1
J: TRBJ1-2
size: once
D: -

CDR3: CASSLRSGTGGASPLHF
DNA: TGTGCCAGCAGCCTAAGGTCAGGGACAGGGGGCGCGTCACCCCTCCACTTT
V: TRBV27
J: TRBJ1-6
size: once
D: TRBD1

CDR3: CASSVPAFGQGLTYEQYF
DNA: TGTGCCAGCAGTGTTCCCGCTTTCGGACAGGGGCTTACCTACGAGCAGTACTTC
V: TRBV2
J: TRBJ2-7
size: -
D: TRBD1

CDR3: CASSPQSSGNTIYF
DNA: TGTGCCAGCAGCCCACAGTCCTCTGGAAACACCATATATTTT
V: TRBV5-8
J: TRBJ1-3
size: -
D: -

CDR3: CASSQYGTVGNYNEQFF
DNA: TGTGCCAGCAGCCAATACGGGACAGTCGGAAATTACAATGAGCAGTTCTTC
V: TRBV14
J: TRBJ2-1
size: few
D: TRBD1

CDR3: CASSQLQTSNQPQHF
DNA: TGTGCCAGCAGTCAACTACAGACTAGCAATCAGCCCCAGCATTTT
V: TRBV6-5
J: TRBJ1-5
size: -
D: -

CDR3: CASSGDRGAGYTF
DNA: TGTGCCAGCAGCGGGGACAGGGGGGCTGGCTACACCTTC
V: TRBV9
J: TRBJ1-2
size: -
D: TRBD1

CDR3: CASSGGGQGSQPQHF
DNA: TGTGCCAGCAGTGGTGGAGGACAGGGGAGTCAGCCCCAGCATTTT
V: TRBV2
J: TRBJ1-5
size: -
D: TRBD1

CDR3: CASSYGSSGNTIYF
DNA: TGTGCCAGCAGTTACGGGAGCTCTGGAAACACCATATATTTT
V: TRBV6-2/TRBV6-3
J: TRBJ1-3
size: -
D: -

CDR3: CASSEGVTYNSPLHF
DNA: TGTGCCAGCAGTGAGGGGGTAACCTATAATTCACCCCTCCACTTT
V: TRBV2
J: TRBJ1-6
size: -
D: -

CDR3: CASSGGQGINQPQHF
DNA: TGTGCCAGCAGCGGGGGACAGGGGATTAATCAGCCCCAGCATTTT
V: TRBV5-5
J: TRBJ1-5
size: -
D: TRBD1

CDR3: CAGSSGQGVHEQYF
DNA: TGTGCCGGTAGCAGCGGACAGGGTGTCCACGAGCAGTACTTC
V: TRBV5-4
J: TRBJ2-7
size: -
D: TRBD1

CDR3: CASSIGQGSSNQPQHF
DNA: TGTGCCAGCAGTATCGGACAGGGAAGTAGCAATCAGCCCCAGCATTTT
V: TRBV6-6
J: TRBJ1-5
size: few
D: TRBD1

CDR3: CASSHGLVPTDTQYF
DNA: TGCGCCAGCAGCCATGGACTAGTCCCCACAGATACGCAGTATTTT
V: TRBV4-1
J: TRBJ2-3
size: few
D: TRBD2

CDR3: CASSQDSQGNEQFF
DNA: TGCGCCAGCAGCCAAGATTCTCAGGGAAATGAGCAGTTCTTC
V: TRBV4-1
J: TRBJ2-1
size: -
D: -

CDR3: CASSLPPDTQYF
DNA: TGTGCCAGCAGTCTACCTCCAGATACGCAGTATTTT
V: TRBV27
J: TRBJ2-3
size: -
D: -

CDR3: CASSGGSRVPQHF
DNA: TGTGCCAGCAGTGGGGGTTCAAGGGTCCCCCAGCATTTT
V: TRBV6-4
J: TRBJ1-5
size: few
D: -

CDR3: CASRWQSDYGYTF
DNA: TGTGCCAGCCGTTGGCAGTCTGACTATGGCTACACCTTC
V: TRBV12-3/TRBV12-4
J: TRBJ1-2
size: -
D: -

CDR3: CATSGFADQPNYGYTF
DNA: TGTGCCACCAGCGGCTTCGCGGATCAGCCTAACTATGGCTACACCTTC
V: TRBV15
J: TRBJ1-2
size: -
D: -

CDR3: CASSGTGPPETQYF
DNA: TGTGCCAGTTCGGGTACGGGCCCTCCAGAGACCCAGTACTTC
V: TRBV10-3
J: TRBJ2-5
size: once
D: -

CDR3: CASSSTGYAGELFF
DNA: TGTGCCAGCAGCTCGACAGGGTACGCCGGGGAGCTGTTTTTT
V: TRBV7-2
J: TRBJ2-2
size: -
D: TRBD1

CDR3: CASSLPGQLNYGYTF
DNA: TGTGCCAGCAGCTTACCGGGACAACTTAACTATGGCTACACCTTC
V: TRBV5-6
J: TRBJ1-2
size: -
D: -

CDR3: CASSLGLPAPKNIQYF
DNA: TGTGCCAGCAGCCTCGGACTCCCGGCTCCTAAAAACATTCAGTACTTC
V: TRBV3-1/TRBV3-2
J: TRBJ2-4
size: -
D: -

CDR3: CASSSRTDGYEQYF
DNA: TGTGCCAGCAGCTCCCGGACTGACGGCTACGAGCAGTACTTC
V: TRBV7-2
J: TRBJ2-7
size: -
D: -

CDR3: CARAGTGDTGELFF
DNA: TGTGCTAGGGCCGGGACAGGGGACACCGGGGAGCTGTTTTTT
V: TRBV12-5
J: TRBJ2-2
size: -
D: TRBD1

CDR3: CASSPVSGAQYF
DNA: TGTGCCAGCAGCCCCGTGTCCGGGGCGCAGTATTTT
V: TRBV7-8
J: TRBJ2-3
size: once
D: -

CDR3: CASAIAGGPYEQYF
DNA: TGCGCCAGCGCAATTGCGGGGGGACCCTACGAGCAGTACTTC
V: TRBV5-1
J: TRBJ2-7
size: -
D: TRBD2

CDR3: CASSYGTGVYNSPLHF
DNA: TGTGCCAGCAGCTACGGGACAGGAGTTTATAATTCACCCCTCCACTTT
V: TRBV5-4
J: TRBJ1-6
size: few
D: TRBD1

CDR3: CASSPQSSGSDIQYF
DNA: TGTGCCAGCTCACCACAGTCTAGCGGGAGTGACATTCAGTACTTC
V: TRBV18
J: TRBJ2-4
size: -
D: TRBD2

CDR3: CASSLTGLSMNTEAFF
DNA: TGTGCCAGCAGTTTGACAGGGCTTTCCATGAACACTGAAGCTTTCTTT
V: TRBV27
J: TRBJ1-1
size: -
D: TRBD1

CDR3: CSASDPSGTDTQYF
DNA: TGCAGTGCTAGTGACCCCTCGGGCACAGATACGCAGTATTTT
V: TRBV20-1
J: TRBJ2-3
size: -
D: -

CDR3: CASSTTSDTQYF
DNA: TGTGCCAGTAGTACCACCTCAGATACGCAGTATTTT
V: TRBV19
J: TRBJ2-3
size: -
D: -

CDR3: CASSPTPSGIRQFF
DNA: TGTGCCAGCAGCCCAACCCCTAGCGGGATACGGCAGTTCTTC
V: TRBV5-6
J: TRBJ2-1
size: -
D: TRBD2

CDR3: CASSHKGLLAGGLHRETQYF
DNA: TGCGCCAGCAGCCATAAAGGATTACTAGCGGGGGGGCTGCACAGGGAGACCCAGTACTTC
V: TRBV4-1
J: TRBJ2-5
size: -
D: TRBD2

CDR3: CASSSDRQNTEAFF
DNA: TGTGCCAGCTCAAGCGACAGGCAGAACACTGAAGCTTTCTTT
V: TRBV18
J: TRBJ1-1
size: -
D: -

CDR3: CASSPGTGGSGANVLTF
DNA: TGTGCCAGCAGCCCCGGGACAGGGGGCTCAGGGGCCAACGTCCTGACTTTC
V: TRBV9
J: TRBJ2-6
size: once
D: TRBD1

CDR3: CASSPRGRESSGELFF
DNA: TGTGCCAGCAGCCCTCGGGGACGGGAGTCTTCCGGGGAGCTGTTTTTT
V: TRBV5-4
J: TRBJ2-2
size: -
D: -

CDR3: CASSLEGGPNTIYF
DNA: TGCGCCAGCAGCTTGGAGGGGGGTCCAAACACCATATATTTT
V: TRBV5-1
J: TRBJ1-3
size: -
D: -

CDR3: CASSPQTNTGELFF
DNA: TGCGCCAGCAGCCCACAGACCAACACCGGGGAGCTGTTTTTT
V: TRBV10-1
J: TRBJ2-2
size: -
D: -

CDR3: CASSIGRGFNEQYF
DNA: TGTGCCAGTAGTATAGGCAGGGGGTTCAACGAGCAGTACTTC
V: TRBV19
J: TRBJ2-7
size: few
D: TRBD1

CDR3: CASSSRQALTNDEQFF
DNA: TGTGCCAGCAGTTCCCGACAGGCGTTAACGAACGATGAGCAGTTCTTC
V: TRBV25-1
J: TRBJ2-1
size: -
D: -

CDR3: CASRVGTGKNTEAFF
DNA: TGTGCCAGCAGGGTTGGGACAGGCAAGAACACTGAAGCTTTCTTT
V: TRBV5-4
J: TRBJ1-1
size: once
D: TRBD1

CDR3: CASSPPDGVLGDGYTF
DNA: TGCGCCAGCAGCCCCCCGGATGGGGTATTGGGAGATGGCTACACCTTC
V: TRBV5-1
J: TRBJ1-2
size: few
D: -

CDR3: CASSSSATETQYF
DNA: TGTGCCAGCAGCTCCAGCGCCACCGAGACCCAGTACTTC
V: TRBV11-2
J: TRBJ2-5
size: -
D: -

CDR3: CASSPHPPYQETQYF
DNA: TGTGCCAGCAGCCCCCACCCCCCGTACCAAGAGACCCAGTACTTC
V: TRBV7-8
J: TRBJ2-5
size: -
D: -

CDR3: CASSIGAGGYEQFF
DNA: TGTGCCAGCAGCATAGGGGCCGGGGGCTATGAGCAGTTCTTC
V: TRBV11-3
J: TRBJ2-1
size: few
D: -

CDR3: CASSLAALGKQYF
DNA: TGTGCCAGCAGCTTAGCGGCCCTTGGCAAGCAGTACTTC
V: TRBV7-2
J: TRBJ2-7
size: -
D: -

CDR3: CASSPIEGLGAYNEQFF
DNA: TGTGCCAGCAGCCCTATCGAGGGACTAGGGGCCTACAATGAGCAGTTCTTC
V: TRBV7-9
J: TRBJ2-1
size: -
D: TRBD2

CDR3: CASSPAAGGRTDTQYF
DNA: TGTGCCAGCTCACCAGCTGCGGGGGGCCGCACAGATACGCAGTATTTT
V: TRBV18
J: TRBJ2-3
size: -
D: TRBD2